This T cell receptor beta chain was found in a study of blood T cell repertoires in COVID-19. Study information: Specimens from acute and convalescent COVID-19 originated in the United States, Italy and Spain. The analysed material was cDNA or gDNA that came from T cells, B-cell-depleted T cells, or PBMCs.

Authors' data handling: Estimates of nucleated cell counts were drawn from the amplification of reference gene primers. Assay: immunoSEQ multiplex PCR; the TCRdb copy retains only in-frame clones and omits some. That table furnishes V, J and clone size, whereas the DNA furnished D and trimming. The sample includes about 530,000 clones, approximately 91% of them seen just once. Per the germline V gene, CDR1 is LGHNT and CDR2 is FRNRAP. The CDR3 is made up of 12 amino acids. V was clipped by 3 bases and J by 9 bases, with 9 bases between them. The Seattle patients, enrolled during active infection, were followed longitudinally.

This receptor was identified in a woman in her forties or fifties with COVID-19, enrolled during active disease. The chain employs TRBV12-5 and TRBJ2-4; maybe TRBD2 (6 bases). Material for sequencing was peripheral blood. CDR3 nucleotides: TGTGCTAGTGGTTTAGGAGGGAGCATTCAGTACTTC. Residues: CASGLGGSIQYF.